Below, 5 T cell receptor beta chains from the same sample are listed, as sequenced in a study of T cell responses to AZD1222 COVID-19 vaccine. Method: immunoSEQ multiplex PCR; TCRdb's copy keeps in-frame clones and lacks some. The data show around 120,000 clones, approximately 86% seen once. The source was peripheral blood, collected on day 0 of AZD1222 vaccination. The receptor set was obtained from an adult in good health.

The chain carries TRBV2 and TRBJ2-1; 8 bases match TRBD2. This CDR3 contains 15 residues. With 4 bases clipped from V and 6 bases from J, the junction kept 8 bases outside the gene matches. Germline assignment: CDR1 SNHLY and CDR2 FYNNEI. The CDR3 here is CASSVALAVGNEQFF. In DNA, the CDR3 is TGTGCCAGCAGTGTTGCACTAGCGGTCGGCAATGAGCAGTTCTTC.

The chain joins TRBV9 to TRBJ1-2; D remains unclear. The length of the CDR3 is 14 residues. The ends were cut back, 0 bases at V and 0 bases at J, with 6 bases in the middle. Germline loops: CDR1 SGDLS, CDR2 YYNGEE. The chain's CDR3 is CASSVDESNYGYTF. For the CDR3, the DNA is TGTGCCAGCAGCGTAGATGAGTCTAACTATGGCTACACCTTC.

This clone was detected a few times. CDR3 in amino acids: CASSQTEIATREQYF. DNA of the CDR3: TGCGCCAGCAGCCAAACGGAGATAGCAACACGCGAGCAGTACTTC. The chain uses TRBV4-1 and TRBJ2-7; D is ambiguous. The V and J ends lost 2 bases and 6 bases respectively, with 17 bases between them. CDR3 length: 15 amino acids. Germline CDR1 is MGHRA and CDR2 is YSYEKL.

This rearrangement joins TRBV4-2 to TRBJ1-4; 8 positions match TRBD1. Germline V gives CDR1 LGHNA, CDR2 YNFKEQ. V was clipped by 3 bases and J by 6 bases; unmatched bases: 3. The CDR3 spans 14 residues. This CDR3 reads CASSHGQGDEKLFF. CDR3 nucleotide sequence: TGTGCCAGCAGCCACGGACAGGGAGATGAAAAACTGTTTTTT.

The chain employs TRBV7-8 and TRBJ1-2, with unresolved D. CDR3 length: 18 residues. The V end lost 1 base, the J end lost 3 bases, and 21 bases lay between the germline ends. The V gene's germline CDR1 is SGHVS and CDR2 FQNEAQ. The CDR3 protein is CASSLDYTGAIIHYGYTF. CDR3 in DNA: TGTGCCAGCAGCTTAGATTATACCGGAGCAATTATACACTATGGCTACACCTTC.